The T cell receptor (beta chain) under discussion was sequenced for a study of cytotoxic CD8 clonotypes in ibrutinib-treated CLL. Overall study: Per sample, productive templates averaged about 240,000 and productive rearrangements averaged roughly 91,000. Study-wide results and limits: Once treatment began, public clonotypes, which were uncommon, contracted or stayed stable.

On this clone: Its antigen is currently unknown.

Germline CDR1 and CDR2: LGHNA and YNFKEQ. Deletions cut 1 base from V and 4 bases from J, with 11 bases between. This CDR3 is built from 15 residues. Clones were read by immunoSEQ multiplex PCR, and TCRdb kept only the in-frame ones, dropping some. The table has about 330,000 clones, approximately 67% seen once; the top ten hold roughly 6.7%. The sequencing used PBMCs, collected after 36 months of ibrutinib treatment. This rearrangement joins TRBV4-2 to TRBJ1-5; no clear D gene. The sequence was obtained from a human donor with chronic lymphocytic leukemia. The CDR3, as DNA: TGTGCCAGCAGCCAAGCTTTGGAGGCTAATCAGCCCCAGCATTTT. Protein: CASSQALEANQPQHF.